This TCR beta chain comes out of a study of long-term antiretroviral therapy in people with HIV (dated by TCRdb to 2022 to 2024). About the investigation overall: Collection of the earliest samples took place about a decade ahead of the 2015 WHO recommendation for immediate ART, at a time when ART was typically delayed until CD4 counts fell. This retrospective serial study examined whether starting ART and sustained HIV suppression were associated with changes in the composition and diversity of the TRB repertoire in peripheral blood. The cohort contributed under 200 cryopreserved PBMC samples from around 33 adults with confirmed HIV infection, collected serially over a mean of about six years (range 1-12). Eleven of the 30 participants with HIV were female. No cross-contamination during QIAcube processing turned up in test extractions that ran a monoclonal T-cell line alongside 30 or so polyclonal samples. The paper as a whole reports these results and caveats: Owing to limited PBMC availability, only the TCR beta chain was sequenced, without alpha chain pairing. Narrower CDR3 length ranges were observed in HIV repertoires than in controls, and an antigen-experienced repertoire with only a slight naive shift after ART was suggested by the network structure. ART initiation was associated with a significant increase in TRB diversity, but diversity stayed significantly below transplant donor controls even after long-term ART. Unsorted PBMC were profiled instead of sorted CD4+ and CD8+ T cells because pre-ART samples had limited cell numbers. At every time point, the repertoire was dominated by expanded TRB clones first identified before ART initiation, although this dominance fluctuated and, in many PLHIV, declined after ART. Inferences about post-ART repertoire changes are limited because no data were available on ART adherence, viral resistance or therapy changes. The samples span the years 2004 to 2017, and the ART regimens used may be less effective than current regimens.

From cysteine to phenylalanine, the CDR3 is 18 amino acids long. Only the CDR3 portion is preserved as DNA: 54 bases, with reading frame beginning at the first base. Taken from the germline V gene (reference sequence), the CDR1 and CDR2 loops are SEHNR and FQNEAQ. A distance of 19 bases separates the germline ends of V and J, which lose 1 base and 4 bases respectively. Participants were included only if at least one PBMC sample before ART initiation and at least two post-ART samples were available. Treatment was received in the United States of America by all participants with HIV. Before DNA extraction, cryopreserved samples of roughly 0.9-11 million PBMC were thawed and washed. At the time of the earliest PBMC sample, participants with HIV were aged between about 23 and 54 years. PBMC samples were contributed by each participant from 1-4 timepoints before ART initiation and 2-8 timepoints after ART initiation, with a median of 7 samples. For every participant, serial HIV viral load, CD4+ T-cell count, ART history and demographic data were obtained. A Qiagen kit on a QIAcube was used to extract genomic DNA from unsorted PBMC, with samples processed in batches of 12.

Comments on this clone: Its antigen is not yet known. Base qualities are not at hand, and no much larger clone is one base apart.

The immunoSEQ hsTCRB v3.0 assay was used at survey level resolution to sequence the TRB variable region. TRB sequencing targeted a depth of about 40,000-55,000 T-cell genomes per sample. Pooled TRB libraries were sequenced on an Illumina MiSeq with a v3 150-cycle kit. The published analysis was carried out like this. Repertoire analysis was run in R within a reproducible Nextflow workflow that covered QC, data transformation and analysis. LymphoSeq2, an R package for exploring AIRR-Seq data, was used to implement custom analyses. Several samples that yielded fewer than 5000 total TRB sequences were excluded, so that more than 150 HIV repertoires were analyzed. Among the approximately 190 HIV repertoires that were kept, almost 60 were collected before ART initiation and over 120 were collected after ART initiation. Repertoires were downsampled to 5000 TRB nucleotide sequences, and summary statistics were averaged over 100 downsampling iterations. Only TRB sequences with CDR3 regions of at least seven amino acids were retained for analysis. Diversity was measured with a Shannon entropy-derived clonality score and the Gini coefficient. In the repertoire networks, any two of the top 5000 CDR3 amino acid sequences were linked whenever the two sequences differed by an edit distance of one. Antigen specificity groups and MHC restriction were predicted for TRB CDR3 amino acid sequences with GLIPH2. Known CMV, EBV, HIV or tissue antigen associations were flagged by matching CDR3 amino acid sequences against VDJdb and McPAS-TCR. Pre-ART, post-ART and control groups were compared with Wilcoxon signed-rank tests and Holm-Bonferroni correction. Imported from immuneACCESS, the table was reduced by TCRdb to in-frame sequences with V and J called. These copies leave out some clones; in studies compared against another copy, an unresolved V gene accounts for under half, and the cause of the remainder is not known. The V and J calls and clone size are taken from that table; D and trimming were inferred from the DNA. Present in this sample are approximately 22,000 clones, more than 65% of which were seen just once. Of the sample, roughly 2.4% falls within the top ten clones.

This TCR derives from a man between 50 and 59 years old with HIV. This specimen consisted of unsorted PBMCs, obtained 3 years after starting antiretroviral therapy. The chain links TRBV7-9 with TRBJ2-2, and perhaps TRBD2 as D gene, on 7 matching bases. The CDR3 sequence is CASSLDWGGGDLTGELFF. The nucleotide sequence reads TGTGCCAGCAGCTTAGACTGGGGAGGGGGGGACCTCACCGGGGAGCTGTTTTTT.